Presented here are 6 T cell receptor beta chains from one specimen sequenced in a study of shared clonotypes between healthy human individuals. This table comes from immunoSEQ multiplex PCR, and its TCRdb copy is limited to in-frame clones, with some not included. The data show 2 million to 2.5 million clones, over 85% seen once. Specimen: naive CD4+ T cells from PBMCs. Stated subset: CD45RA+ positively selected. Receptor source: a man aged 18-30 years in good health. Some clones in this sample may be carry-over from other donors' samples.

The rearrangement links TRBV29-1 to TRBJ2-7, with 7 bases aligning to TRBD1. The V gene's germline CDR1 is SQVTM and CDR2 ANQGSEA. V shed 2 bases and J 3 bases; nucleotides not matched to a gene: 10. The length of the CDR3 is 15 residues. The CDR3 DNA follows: TGCAGCGTTGAATTAGAGGGGGCACTTGGCTACGAGCAGTACTTC. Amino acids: CSVELEGALGYEQYF.

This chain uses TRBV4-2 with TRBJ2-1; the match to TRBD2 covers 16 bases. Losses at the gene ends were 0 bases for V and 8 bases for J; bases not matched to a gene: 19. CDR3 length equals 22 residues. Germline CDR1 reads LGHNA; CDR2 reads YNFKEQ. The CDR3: CASSQETSPGLAGGPFIHEQFF. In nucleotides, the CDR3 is TGTGCCAGCAGCCAAGAGACCTCACCGGGACTAGCGGGAGGGCCTTTCATCCATGAGCAGTTCTTC.

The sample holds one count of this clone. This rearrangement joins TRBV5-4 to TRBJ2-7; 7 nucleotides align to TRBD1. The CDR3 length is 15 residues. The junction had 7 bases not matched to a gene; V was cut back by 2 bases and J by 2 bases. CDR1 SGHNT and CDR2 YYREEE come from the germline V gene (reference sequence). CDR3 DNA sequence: TGTGCCAGCAGCTTAATGTGGCAGGGGGCCTACGAGCAGTACTTC. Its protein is CASSLMWQGAYEQYF.

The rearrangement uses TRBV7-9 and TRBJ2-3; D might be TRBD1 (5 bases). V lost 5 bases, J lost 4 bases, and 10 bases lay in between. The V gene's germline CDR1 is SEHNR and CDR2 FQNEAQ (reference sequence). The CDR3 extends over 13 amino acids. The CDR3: CASSLSQADTQYF. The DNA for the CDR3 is TGTGCCAGCAGCCTCTCACAGGCAGATACGCAGTATTTT.

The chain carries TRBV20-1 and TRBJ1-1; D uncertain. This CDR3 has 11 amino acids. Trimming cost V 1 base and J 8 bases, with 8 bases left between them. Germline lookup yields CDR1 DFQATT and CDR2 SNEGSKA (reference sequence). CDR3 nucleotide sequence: TGCAGTGCTAGAGGGGTTCCCGAAGCTTTCTTT. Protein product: CSARGVPEAFF.

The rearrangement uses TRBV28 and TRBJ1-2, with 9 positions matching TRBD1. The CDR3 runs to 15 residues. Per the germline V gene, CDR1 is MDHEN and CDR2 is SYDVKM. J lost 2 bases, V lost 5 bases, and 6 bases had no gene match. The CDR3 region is CASSRAGTGNYGYTF. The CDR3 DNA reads TGTGCCAGCAGTCGAGCCGGGACAGGGAACTATGGCTACACCTTC.